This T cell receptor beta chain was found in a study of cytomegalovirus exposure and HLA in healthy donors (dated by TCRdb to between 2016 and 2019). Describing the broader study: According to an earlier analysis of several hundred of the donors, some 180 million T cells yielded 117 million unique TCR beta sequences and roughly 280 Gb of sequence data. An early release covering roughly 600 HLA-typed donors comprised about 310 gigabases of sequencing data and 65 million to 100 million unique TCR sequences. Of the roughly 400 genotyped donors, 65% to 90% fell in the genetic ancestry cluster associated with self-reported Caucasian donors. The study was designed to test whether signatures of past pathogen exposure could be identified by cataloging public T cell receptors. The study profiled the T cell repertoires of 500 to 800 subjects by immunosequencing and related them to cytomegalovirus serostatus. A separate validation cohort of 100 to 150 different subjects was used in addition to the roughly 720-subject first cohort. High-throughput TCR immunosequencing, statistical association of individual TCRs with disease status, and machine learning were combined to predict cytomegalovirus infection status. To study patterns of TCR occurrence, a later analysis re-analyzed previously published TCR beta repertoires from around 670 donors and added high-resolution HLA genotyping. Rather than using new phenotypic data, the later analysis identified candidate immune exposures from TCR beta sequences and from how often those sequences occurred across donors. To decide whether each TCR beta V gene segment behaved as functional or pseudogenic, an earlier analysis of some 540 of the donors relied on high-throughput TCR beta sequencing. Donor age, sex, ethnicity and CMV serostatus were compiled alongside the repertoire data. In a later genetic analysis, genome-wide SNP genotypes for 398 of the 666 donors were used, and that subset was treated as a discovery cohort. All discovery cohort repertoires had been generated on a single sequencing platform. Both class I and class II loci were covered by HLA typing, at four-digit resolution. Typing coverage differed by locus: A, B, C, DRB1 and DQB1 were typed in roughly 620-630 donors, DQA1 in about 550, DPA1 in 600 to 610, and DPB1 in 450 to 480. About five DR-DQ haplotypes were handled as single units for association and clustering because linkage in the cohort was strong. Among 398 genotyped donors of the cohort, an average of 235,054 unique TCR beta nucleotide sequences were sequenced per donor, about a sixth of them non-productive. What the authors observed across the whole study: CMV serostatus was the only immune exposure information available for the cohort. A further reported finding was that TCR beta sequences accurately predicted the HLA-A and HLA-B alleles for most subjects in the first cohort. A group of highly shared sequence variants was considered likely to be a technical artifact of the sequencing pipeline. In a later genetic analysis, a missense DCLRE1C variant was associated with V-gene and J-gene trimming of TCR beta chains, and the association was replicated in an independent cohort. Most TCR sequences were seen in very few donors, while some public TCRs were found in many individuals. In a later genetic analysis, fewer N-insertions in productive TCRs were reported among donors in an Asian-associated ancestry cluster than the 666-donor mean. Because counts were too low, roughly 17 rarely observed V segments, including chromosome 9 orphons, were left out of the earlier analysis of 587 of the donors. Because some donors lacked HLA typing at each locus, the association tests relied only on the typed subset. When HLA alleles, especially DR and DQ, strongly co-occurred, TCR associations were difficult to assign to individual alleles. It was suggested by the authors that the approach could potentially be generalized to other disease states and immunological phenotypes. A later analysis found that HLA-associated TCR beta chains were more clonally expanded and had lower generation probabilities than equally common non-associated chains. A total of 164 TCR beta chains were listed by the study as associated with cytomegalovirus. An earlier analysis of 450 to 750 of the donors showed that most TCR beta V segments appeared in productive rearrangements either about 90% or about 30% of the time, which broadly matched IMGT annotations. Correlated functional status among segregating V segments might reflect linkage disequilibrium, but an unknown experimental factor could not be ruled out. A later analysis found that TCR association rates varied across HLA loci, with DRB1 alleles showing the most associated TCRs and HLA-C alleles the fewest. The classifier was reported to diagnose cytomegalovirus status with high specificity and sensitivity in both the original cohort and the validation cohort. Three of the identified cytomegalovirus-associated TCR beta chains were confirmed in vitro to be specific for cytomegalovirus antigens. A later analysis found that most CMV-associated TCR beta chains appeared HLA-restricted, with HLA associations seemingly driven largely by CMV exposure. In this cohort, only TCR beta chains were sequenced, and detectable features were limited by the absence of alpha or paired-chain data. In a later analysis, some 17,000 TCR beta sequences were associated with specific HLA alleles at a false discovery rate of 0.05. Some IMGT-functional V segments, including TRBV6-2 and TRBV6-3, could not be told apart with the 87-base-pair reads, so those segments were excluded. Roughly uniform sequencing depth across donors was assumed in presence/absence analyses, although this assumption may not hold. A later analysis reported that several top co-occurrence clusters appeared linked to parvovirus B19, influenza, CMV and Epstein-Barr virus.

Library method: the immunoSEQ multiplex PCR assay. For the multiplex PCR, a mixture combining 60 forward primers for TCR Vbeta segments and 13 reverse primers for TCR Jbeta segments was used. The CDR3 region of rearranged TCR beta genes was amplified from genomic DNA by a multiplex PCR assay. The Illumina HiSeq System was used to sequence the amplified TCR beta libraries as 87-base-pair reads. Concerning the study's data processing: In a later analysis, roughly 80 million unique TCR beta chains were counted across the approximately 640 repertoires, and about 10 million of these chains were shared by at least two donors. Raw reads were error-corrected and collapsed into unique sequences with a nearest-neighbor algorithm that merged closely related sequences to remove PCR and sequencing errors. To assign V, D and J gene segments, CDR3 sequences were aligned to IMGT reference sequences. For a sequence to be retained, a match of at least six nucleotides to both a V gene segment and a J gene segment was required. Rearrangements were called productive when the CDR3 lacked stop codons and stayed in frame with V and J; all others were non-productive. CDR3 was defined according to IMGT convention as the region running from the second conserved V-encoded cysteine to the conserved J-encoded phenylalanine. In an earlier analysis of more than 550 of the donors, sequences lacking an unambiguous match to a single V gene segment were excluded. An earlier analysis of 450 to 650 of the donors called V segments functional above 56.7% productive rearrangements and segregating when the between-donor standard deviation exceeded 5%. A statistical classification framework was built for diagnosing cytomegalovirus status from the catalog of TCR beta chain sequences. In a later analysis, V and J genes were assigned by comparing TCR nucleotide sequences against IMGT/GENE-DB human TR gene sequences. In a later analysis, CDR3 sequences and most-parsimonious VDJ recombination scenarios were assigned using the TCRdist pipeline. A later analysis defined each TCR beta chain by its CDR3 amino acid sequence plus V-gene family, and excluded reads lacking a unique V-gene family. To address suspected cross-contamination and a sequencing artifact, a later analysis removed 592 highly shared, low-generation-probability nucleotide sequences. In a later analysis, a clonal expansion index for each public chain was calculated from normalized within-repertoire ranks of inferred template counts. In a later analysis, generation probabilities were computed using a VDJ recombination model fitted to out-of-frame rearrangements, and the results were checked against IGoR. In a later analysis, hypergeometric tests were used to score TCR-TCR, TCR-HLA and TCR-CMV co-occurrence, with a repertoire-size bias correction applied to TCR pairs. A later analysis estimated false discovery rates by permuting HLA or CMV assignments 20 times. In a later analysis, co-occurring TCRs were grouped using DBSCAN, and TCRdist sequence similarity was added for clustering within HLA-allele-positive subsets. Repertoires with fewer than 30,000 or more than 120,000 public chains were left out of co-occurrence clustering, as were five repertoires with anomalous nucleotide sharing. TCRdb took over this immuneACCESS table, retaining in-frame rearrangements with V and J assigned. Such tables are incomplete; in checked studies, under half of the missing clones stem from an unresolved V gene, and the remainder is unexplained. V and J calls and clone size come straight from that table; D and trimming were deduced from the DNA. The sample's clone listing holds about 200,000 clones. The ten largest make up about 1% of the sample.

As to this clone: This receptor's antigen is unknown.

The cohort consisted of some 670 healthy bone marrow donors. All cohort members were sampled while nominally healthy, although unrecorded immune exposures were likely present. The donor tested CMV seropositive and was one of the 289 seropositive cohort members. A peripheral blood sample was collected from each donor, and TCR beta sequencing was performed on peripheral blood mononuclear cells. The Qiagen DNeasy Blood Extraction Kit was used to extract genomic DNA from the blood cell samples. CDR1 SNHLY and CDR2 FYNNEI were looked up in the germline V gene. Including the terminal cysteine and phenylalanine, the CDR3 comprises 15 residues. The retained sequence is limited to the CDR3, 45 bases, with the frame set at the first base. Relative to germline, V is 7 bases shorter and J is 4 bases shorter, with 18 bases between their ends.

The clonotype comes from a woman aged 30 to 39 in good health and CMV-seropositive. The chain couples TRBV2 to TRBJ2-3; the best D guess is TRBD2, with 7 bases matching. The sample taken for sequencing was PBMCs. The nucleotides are TGTGCCAGCATGCCCTTCGGGGGGCAGGCAGATACGCAGTATTTT. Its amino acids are CASMPFGGQADTQYF. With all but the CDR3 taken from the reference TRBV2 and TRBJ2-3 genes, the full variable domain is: EPEVTQTPSHQVTQMGQEVILRCVPISNHLYFYWYRQILGQKVEFLVSFYNNEISEKSEIFDDQFSVERPDGSNFTLKIRSTKLEDSAMYFCASMPFGGQADTQYFGPGTRLTVL.